The 18 T cell receptor beta chains below were found in one sample sequenced in a study of shared clonotypes between healthy human individuals. This table comes from immunoSEQ multiplex PCR, and its TCRdb copy is limited to in-frame clones, with some not included. This table holds 330,000 or so clones, roughly 70% found once. The sequencing input was memory CD4+ T cells sorted from blood. Noted subset: CD45RA-negative fraction. Every receptor here comes from a man under 40 in good health.

This clone appeared once. In DNA, the CDR3 is TGTGCCAGCAGGCTCCCAGGGGGGAGGGAATACGAGCAGTACTTC. It translates to CASRLPGGREYEQYF. The V gene is TRBV6-6, the J gene TRBJ2-7; either TRBD1 or TRBD2 may supply D (7 bases each). Per germline, CDR1 MNHNY and CDR2 SVGAGI (reference sequence). The V gene lost 6 bases and the J gene lost 4 bases, with 19 bases spanning the gap. The length of the CDR3 is 15 residues.

V usage is TRBV7-2 and J usage is TRBJ1-1, with a weak D call TRBD1 (6 bases). This CDR3 contains 15 residues. Deletions cut 0 bases from V and 4 bases from J, with 12 bases between. Germline CDR1 and CDR2: SGHTA and FQGNSA. The CDR3 DNA sequence: TGTGCCAGCAGCTTAGCGCTCTACAGGGTCACTGAAGCTTTCTTT. It codes for CASSLALYRVTEAFF.

Only a few counts were recorded for this clone. J is TRBJ2-1 and V is TRBV7-3; 8 bases match TRBD2. The germline V gene encodes CDR1 SGHTA and CDR2 FQGTGA. The CDR3 totals 11 residues. The trim removed 5 bases at V and 13 bases at J, leaving 4 bases unmatched. The CDR3 DNA reads as TGTGCCAGCAGCGCCGGGACTAGTCAGTTCTTC. Translating gives CASSAGTSQFF. The whole variable domain, filled in from reference TRBV7-3 and TRBJ2-1, reads GAGVSQTPSNKVTEKGKYVELRCDPISGHTALYWYRQSLGQGPEFLIYFQGTGAADDSGLPNDRFFAVRPEGSVSTLKIQRTERGDSAVYLCASSAGTSQFFGPGTRLTVL.

The V gene is TRBV6-9, the J gene TRBJ1-2; 7 bases line up with TRBD1. Looked up from germline, CDR1 is MNHGY and CDR2 is SVAAGI. The CDR3 is 20 residues long. The CDR3 DNA reads as TGTGACGCTTTAACGGGGACAGATTTCATTCCTCGACTAGCTAACTATGGCTACACCTTC. It codes for CDALTGTDFIPRLANYGYTF.

This clone has more than one count but fewer than ten. The CDR3 DNA reads TGTGCCAGCAGTTTCCGGGACAGGGTCCAAGAGACCCAGTACTTC. It yields the protein CASSFRDRVQETQYF. The chain is built from TRBV28 and TRBJ2-5, with 9 bases matching TRBD1. J lost 1 base, V lost 3 bases, and 3 bases had no gene match. CDR1 and CDR2 from the germline V gene are MDHEN and SYDVKM. This CDR3 region has 15 residues. The full variable domain, completed using reference TRBV28 and TRBJ2-5, is DVKVTQSSRYLVKRTGEKVFLECVQDMDHENMFWYRQDPGLGLRLIYFSYDVKMKEKGDIPEGYSVSREKKERFSLILESASTNQTSMYLCASSFRDRVQETQYFGPGTRLLVL.

The chain uses TRBV10-3 and TRBJ1-2; D remains ambiguous. Trimming took off 10 bases at V and 8 bases at J, with 17 bases between the two ends. CDR3 size: 12 residues. The V gene's germline CDR1 is ENHRY and CDR2 SYGVKD. CDR3 region: CATATSAGGYTF. In DNA form, the CDR3 reads TGTGCCACCGCGACATCTGCGGGCGGCTACACCTTC.

This chain uses TRBV14 with TRBJ2-1; D perhaps matches TRBD2 (5 bases). The V and J ends lost 1 base and 4 bases respectively, with 11 bases between them. Per germline, CDR1 SGHDN and CDR2 FVKESK. CDR3 length equals 15 residues. In nucleotides, the CDR3 is TGTGCCAGCAGCCAAGGGCCGTTAGCGTACAATGAGCAGTTCTTC. Protein sequence: CASSQGPLAYNEQFF.

CDR3 nucleotide sequence: TGTGCCAGCAGCTTACCCCCCGGACGGGGGTTTGGAGAGACCCAGTACTTC. Encoded protein: CASSLPPGRGFGETQYF. The chain is built from TRBV7-9 and TRBJ2-5; a possible D gene is TRBD2 (6 bases). CDR3 length equals 17 residues. Germline values: CDR1 SEHNR, CDR2 FQNEAQ (reference sequence). V dropped 2 bases and J dropped 4 bases, with 20 bases sitting between them.

V is TRBV6-1 and J is TRBJ1-5; 7 bases map to TRBD1. Trimming cost V 7 bases and J 6 bases; bases outside gene matches: 3. Looked up from germline, CDR1 is MNHNS and CDR2 is SASEGT. This CDR3 comprises 12 residues. Here the CDR3 DNA reads TGTGCCAGCATGACAGGGCTTCAGCCCCAGCATTTT. Its protein product is CASMTGLQPQHF.

The rearrangement uses TRBV9 and TRBJ2-4; 7 nucleotides agree with TRBD2. Trimming at V came to 0 bases and at J to 4 bases, leaving 10 bases not matched to a gene. The germline V gene encodes CDR1 SGDLS and CDR2 YYNGEE. The CDR3 has 17 residues. Here the CDR3 reads CASSVDAGEGLKNIQYF. The DNA of the CDR3 is TGTGCCAGCAGCGTAGATGCGGGAGAGGGATTAAAAAACATTCAGTACTTC.

This sequence joins TRBV7-2 and TRBJ2-2; 8 positions match TRBD2. This CDR3 has 15 residues. Germline V gives CDR1 SGHTA, CDR2 FQGNSA. With V trimmed by 5 bases and J by 4 bases, 6 bases remained unmatched. CDR3: CASSQGSGSTGELFF. The CDR3 nucleotides read TGTGCCAGCAGCCAGGGGAGCGGGAGCACCGGGGAGCTGTTTTTT.

CDR3 DNA: TGCGCCAGCGGTAACGGGATGACCTACAATGAGCAGTTCTTC. Its translation: CASGNGMTYNEQFF. The chain recombines TRBV10-2 with TRBJ2-1, with D tentatively TRBD2 (5 bases). This CDR3 region has 14 residues. The V gene's germline CDR1 is WSHSY and CDR2 SAAADI. Trimming stripped 8 bases from V and 2 bases from J, with 13 bases between.

The rearrangement joins TRBV9 to TRBJ2-2; D remains ambiguous. CDR3 length equals 15 residues. Trimming took off 1 base at V and 1 base at J, with 8 bases between the two ends. Germline CDR1 reads SGDLS; CDR2 reads YYNGEE. Here the CDR3 reads CASSVSSKNTGELFF. CDR3 coding DNA: TGTGCCAGCAGCGTAAGTTCCAAGAACACCGGGGAGCTGTTTTTT. The full variable domain, completed using reference TRBV9 and TRBJ2-2, is DSGVTQTPKHLITATGQRVTLRCSPRSGDLSVYWYQQSLDQGLQFLIQYYNGEERAKGNILERFSAQQFPDLHSELNLSSLELGDSALYFCASSVSSKNTGELFFGEGSRLTVL.

This clone was seen only a few times. The chain combines TRBV5-6 with TRBJ1-2, with D perhaps matching TRBD1 (6 bases). Trimming shortened V by 0 bases and J by 7 bases, and 10 bases separated the two germline ends. The CDR3 loop spans 13 amino acids. The germline gives CDR1 SGHDT, CDR2 YYEEEE. CDR3 amino acids: CASSLAGAAGYTF. The CDR3 DNA sequence: TGTGCCAGCAGCTTGGCGGGGGCGGCTGGCTACACCTTC.

As to this clone: Within the sample, other DNA sequences also encode this same CDR3. The chain employs TRBV5-4 and TRBJ2-2, with a tentative D call TRBD2 (6 bases). CDR3 size: 16 residues. V gave up 4 bases and J gave up 0 bases, with 13 bases separating them. Germline V CDR1 and CDR2: SGHNT, YYREEE (reference sequence). The CDR3 here is CASSLGGLANTGELFF. The CDR3, as DNA: TGTGCCAGCAGCCTGGGGGGATTAGCGAACACCGGGGAGCTGTTTTTT.

Only a few counts were recorded for this clone. The sample has other DNA sequences that encode this CDR3 too. The V gene is TRBV5-1, the J gene TRBJ1-1; unclear D gene. The V end lost 4 bases, the J end lost 1 base, and 8 bases lay between the germline ends. From germline, CDR1 is SGHRS and CDR2 YFSETQ. This CDR3 contains 13 residues. CDR3 sequence (DNA): TGCGCCAGCAGCCTAATGGGGAACACTGAAGCTTTCTTT. Translation gives CASSLMGNTEAFF.

This chain connects TRBV6-5 to TRBJ2-7; TRBD1 matches 8 bases. The CDR3 length is 14 residues. With 5 bases clipped from V and 3 bases from J, the junction kept 6 bases outside the gene matches. Germline V CDR1 and CDR2: MNHEY, SVGAGI. CDR3 in DNA: TGTGCCAGCAGTCCCGGACAGGGAGGCTACGAGCAGTACTTC. It yields the protein CASSPGQGGYEQYF.

V usage is TRBV14 and J usage is TRBJ1-6; D gene ambiguous. The V and J ends lost 4 bases and 0 bases respectively, with 10 bases between them. Germline V gene lookup returns CDR1 SGHDN and CDR2 FVKESK. This CDR3 spans 16 amino acids. CDR3 in amino acids: CASSLYSVSYNSPLHF. Here the CDR3 DNA reads TGTGCCAGCAGCCTTTACTCGGTCTCCTATAATTCACCCCTCCACTTT.